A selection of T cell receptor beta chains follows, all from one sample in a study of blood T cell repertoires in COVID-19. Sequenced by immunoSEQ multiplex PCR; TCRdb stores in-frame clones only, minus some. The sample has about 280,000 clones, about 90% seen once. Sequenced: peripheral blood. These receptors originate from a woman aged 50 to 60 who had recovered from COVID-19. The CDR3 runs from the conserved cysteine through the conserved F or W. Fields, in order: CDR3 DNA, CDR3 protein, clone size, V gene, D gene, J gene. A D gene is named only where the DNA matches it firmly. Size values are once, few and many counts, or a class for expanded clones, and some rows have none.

TGCGCCAGCAGCCCAGGACGACAGGGGAACACTGAAGCTTTCTTT CASSPGRQGNTEAFF - TRBV4-1 TRBD1 TRBJ1-1
TGTGCCAGCTCACTAAGGACAGGGCCCTACGAGCAGTACTTC CASSLRTGPYEQYF - TRBV18 TRBD1 TRBJ2-7
TGTGCCAGCAGCTTGGACTTGCTAAGTGGTCAAAACTCTGGAAACACCATATATTTT CASSLDLLSGQNSGNTIYF - TRBV21-1 - TRBJ1-3
TGTGCCAGTAGTCTCGGACTTTACAATGAGCAGTTCTTC CASSLGLYNEQFF - TRBV19 - TRBJ2-1
TGTGCCAGCAGCCCCGTAGGGGGCTCCTACAATGAGCAGTTCTTC CASSPVGGSYNEQFF - TRBV7-2 - TRBJ2-1
TGTGCCAGCAGCGGAGAGGGCGGGAGGGCGATAGAGACCCAGTACTTC CASSGEGGRAIETQYF - TRBV5-4 TRBD2 TRBJ2-5
TGCGCCAGCAGCTTGGCCGAACTAGTTGGGGCCGGGGAGCTGTTTTTT CASSLAELVGAGELFF - TRBV5-1 - TRBJ2-2
TGTGCCAGCAGCCTATTAGGGACAGGGTACAATGAGCAGTTCTTC CASSLLGTGYNEQFF - TRBV11-2 TRBD1 TRBJ2-1
TGTGCCAGCAAACAATACGGGGCTAGCGGGAGCAATGAGCAGTTCTTC CASKQYGASGSNEQFF - TRBV3-1/TRBV3-2 TRBD2 TRBJ2-1
TGTGCCAGCAGTCCAGCGAGACAGGGTTTTCAGCCCCAGCATTTT CASSPARQGFQPQHF - TRBV2 TRBD1 TRBJ1-5
TGTGCCAGCAGTCGGGACTCCGGAGATACGCAGTATTTT CASSRDSGDTQYF - TRBV25-1 - TRBJ2-3
TGTGCCAGCAGTTCACTTCCCCTTGTAGCCGGGGAGCTGTTTTTT CASSSLPLVAGELFF - TRBV27 - TRBJ2-2
TGCAGCGCCACACAGGGGGAACAGACCCAGTACTTC CSATQGEQTQYF - TRBV29-1 TRBD1 TRBJ2-5
TGTGCCAGCAGCTCAACAGGGTTTGAGGGAAACATTCAGTACTTC CASSSTGFEGNIQYF once TRBV7-3 - TRBJ2-4
TGTGCCTGCCCACGGGGGGGCTCTGGAAACACCATATATTTT CACPRGGSGNTIYF once TRBV30 - TRBJ1-3
TGTGCCAGCAGCTCCCCGGGGTTCGGCAATGAGCAGTTCTTC CASSSPGFGNEQFF many TRBV7-9 - TRBJ2-1
TGTGCCTGGAGTGGAGGGGGGGCCGGGCCCTACGAGCAGTACTTC CAWSGGGAGPYEQYF - TRBV30 - TRBJ2-7
TGTGCCAGCAGCTTAACCCCCGACAGGGGGAGGGCTGAAGCTTTCTTT CASSLTPDRGRAEAFF - TRBV5-5 TRBD1 TRBJ1-1
TGTGCCAGCAGCTCTCAACTCGAGCGGCTCTCCTACAATGAGCAGTTCTTC CASSSQLERLSYNEQFF - TRBV7-9 - TRBJ2-1
TGCAGTGCCGGAGATGGCTACACCTTC CSAGDGYTF - TRBV20-1 - TRBJ1-2
TGTGCCAGCAGCCTTAGCGGGAGCATCCCCAATGAGCAGTTCTTC CASSLSGSIPNEQFF - TRBV5-4 TRBD2 TRBJ2-1
TGTGCCAGCAGAGGGGATTTCCTGAACACCGGGGAGCTGTTTTTT CASRGDFLNTGELFF - TRBV6-4 - TRBJ2-2
TGTGCCAGCAGCCAAGAGACTCTGATTTCCTACAATGAGCAGTTCTTC CASSQETLISYNEQFF - TRBV3-1/TRBV3-2 - TRBJ2-1
TGTGCCAGCAGCTTAGGGCCAGGGGGCCATAACTATGGCTACACCTTC CASSLGPGGHNYGYTF - TRBV7-6 TRBD1 TRBJ1-2
TGTGCCAGCAGTTACGGGAGGGCCGAGAGGTCACCCCTCCACTTT CASSYGRAERSPLHF - TRBV6-5 - TRBJ1-6
TGCGCCAGCAGTGAGCTAGACCAAGGCGGCTACACCTTC CASSELDQGGYTF - TRBV10-2 - TRBJ1-2
TGTGCCAGCAGTTTAAAGCAGACGGGGACTGAAGCTTTCTTT CASSLKQTGTEAFF - TRBV27 - TRBJ1-1
TGTGCCAGCAGTTACTCGGGGACAGGGGGCGGGGAGCAGTACTTC CASSYSGTGGGEQYF - TRBV6-5 TRBD1 TRBJ2-7
TGTGCCAGCTCTCGGGACAGATTACGTCTAGAGACAGCTTTCTTT CASSRDRLRLETAFF once TRBV18 TRBD1 TRBJ1-1
TGTGCCAGCCGGGGTGACCGGGGCACTGAAGCTTTCTTT CASRGDRGTEAFF - TRBV2 - TRBJ1-1
TGTGCCTGGAGTGTTGGGGGAGGGATAGCAGAGACCCAGTACTTC CAWSVGGGIAETQYF - TRBV30 TRBD2 TRBJ2-5
TGTGCCAGCTCACAGAATACAGGGGCCTACGAGCAGTACTTC CASSQNTGAYEQYF - TRBV18 TRBD1 TRBJ2-7
TGTGCCAGCAGTTTAGCGGGAGGGCTTTCCTACGAGCAGTACTTC CASSLAGGLSYEQYF - TRBV28 TRBD2 TRBJ2-7
TGTGCTAGCAGCTTAGTTGAGGAAAATCATGGAAACACCATATATTTT CASSLVEENHGNTIYF - TRBV7-7 - TRBJ1-3
TGTGCCAGCAGTTTGTGGGAGATCCCCTCTGGAAACACCATATATTTT CASSLWEIPSGNTIYF - TRBV28 - TRBJ1-3
TGTGCCAGCAGCGTAGGGGGGGCTGGAAACACCATATATTTT CASSVGGAGNTIYF once TRBV9 - TRBJ1-3
TGTGCCAGCAGCTACCGGGACAGGGGTGGTAATGAGCAGTTCTTC CASSYRDRGGNEQFF once TRBV9 TRBD1 TRBJ2-1
TGTGCCAGTAGTATCTCTGCAACTAATGAAAAACTGTTTTTT CASSISATNEKLFF - TRBV19 - TRBJ1-4
TGTGCCAGCAGTGACCCTACTTACCGTAACTATGGCTACACCTTC CASSDPTYRNYGYTF - TRBV25-1 - TRBJ1-2
TGCGCCAGCACTGCCGGGACAGGGCGCTATGGCTACACCTTC CASTAGTGRYGYTF - TRBV5-1 TRBD1 TRBJ1-2